This TCR beta chain appears in the sequencing data of a study of post-analysis software for immune sequencing data. Background on the study: Patients with relapsing-remitting, secondary progressive and progressive-relapsing multiple sclerosis courses were all represented. Broader study findings: Normalized Chao1 diversity in multiple sclerosis patients fell significantly below that of controls. Patients had higher frequencies than controls of roughly five TRBV segments, including TRBV5-6, TRBV5-1 and TRBV20-1. F-measure co-clustering was strong for batch-matched samples.

This clonotype was seen a single time. The antigen is not known. The CDR3 sequence is 15 residues long. Germline V gene lookup returns CDR1 SGHKS and CDR2 YYEKEE (reference sequence). The V gene end was trimmed by 4 bases and the J gene end by 4 bases; junction bases not matched to a gene: 8. Prepared libraries of TCR beta cDNA carried unique molecular identifiers. From approximately 1 to 10 million T cells, roughly 530,000 cDNA molecules were obtained. TCRdb re-analysed the PCR reads in MiXCR, keeping a single row per CDR3 protein. The sample contains roughly 410,000 distinct CDR3 sequences, about a third of which appear only once.

This rearrangement joins TRBV5-5 to TRBJ2-1, with 7 bases that match TRBD2. The TCR sequence derives from a girl aged 10 to 17 with multiple sclerosis. Input material: blood. The chain's CDR3 is CASSRDGGGYNEQFF. CDR3 in DNA: TGTGCCAGCAGCCGGGATGGGGGGGGATACAATGAGCAGTTCTTC.